This T cell receptor beta chain was obtained from a study of blood T cell repertoires in COVID-19. Study details: COVID-19 samples collected from the United States, Italy and Spain covered acute and convalescent phases.

Germline loops: CDR1 SGHTA, CDR2 FQGNSA. The CDR3 has 14 amino acids. Trimming took 6 bases from V and 0 from J, leaving 12 bases between them. Generated by immunoSEQ multiplex PCR, the TCRdb table keeps only in-frame clones and is missing some. The data hold 200,000 to 250,000 clones, with about 85% observed a single time. The chain uses TRBV7-2 and TRBJ2-7, with D possibly matching TRBD1 (5 bases). The sample comprised peripheral blood. The receptor's source is a woman aged 18 to 35 who had recovered from COVID-19. For the CDR3, the DNA is TGTGCCAGCAGTCTCCCTACAGGCTCCTACGAGCAGTACTTC. Translated, it gives CASSLPTGSYEQYF.